Detailed here is one T cell receptor beta chain. Its target is not known. A read error may account for a junction end that differs from germline. This record belongs to a study of cytomegalovirus exposure and HLA in healthy donors. Study-level results: Some segments of the V type, notably TRBV6-2 and TRBV6-3, were excluded as indistinguishable. Prior analysis indicated that the majority of TCR beta V segments exhibited productivity approximately 87% or approximately 30% of the time.

The CDR3 sequence is 12 residues long. Looked up from germline, CDR1 is SEHNR and CDR2 is FQNEAQ (reference sequence). Primers: 60 Vbeta forward and 13 Jbeta reverse. Produced via immunoSEQ multiplex PCR; TCRdb's table is partial and in-frame only. In all, the sample yields tens of thousands of clones. Sequences were obtained from PBMCs. This TCR derives from a man aged 50 or older in good health and CMV-seropositive. The chain employs TRBV7-9 and TRBJ1-3; tentative D call: TRBD1 (5 bases). The CDR3 is CATPQLDRNLYF. Here the CDR3 DNA reads TGTGCCACCCCCCAGTTAGACAGAAATCTCTACTTT. The full variable domain, its missing parts supplied by reference TRBV7-9 and TRBJ1-3, is DTGVSQNPRHKITKRGQNVTFRCDPISEHNRLYWYRQTLGQGPEFLTYFQNEAQLEKSRLLSDRFSAERPKGSFSTLEIQRTEQGDSAMYLCATPQLDRNLYFGEGSWLTVV.